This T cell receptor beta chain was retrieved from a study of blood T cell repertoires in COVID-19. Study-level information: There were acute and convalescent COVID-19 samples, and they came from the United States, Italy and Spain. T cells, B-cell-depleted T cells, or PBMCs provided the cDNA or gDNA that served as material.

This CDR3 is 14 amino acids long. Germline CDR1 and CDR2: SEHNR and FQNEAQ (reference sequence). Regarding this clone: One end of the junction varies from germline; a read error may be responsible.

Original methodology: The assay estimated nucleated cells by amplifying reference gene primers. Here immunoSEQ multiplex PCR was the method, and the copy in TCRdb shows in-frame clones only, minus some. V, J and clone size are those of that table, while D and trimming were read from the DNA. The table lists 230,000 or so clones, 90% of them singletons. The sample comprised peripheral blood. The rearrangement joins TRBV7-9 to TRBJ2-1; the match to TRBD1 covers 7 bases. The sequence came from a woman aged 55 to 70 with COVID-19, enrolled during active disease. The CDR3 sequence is CASSLSRDRQERFF. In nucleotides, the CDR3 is TGTGCCAGCAGCTTGAGTCGGGACAGACAAGAGCGGTTCTTC.